This T cell receptor beta chain originates from a study of T cells in Graves' hyperthyroidism and ophthalmopathy. For the study at large: Peripheral blood draws took place at initial diagnosis, ahead of any treatment.

Study-wide results and caveats: Most thyroid clonotypes expanded above 0.001 appeared in blood too. From stable hyperthyroidism, ophthalmopathy was separated by a 13 V-J model.

Diagnosis rested on symptoms, serum thyroxine and TRAb, thyroid ultrasound, and orbital computed tomography. Amplification yielded TCR beta CDR3 regions, with RNA transcripts as the source. The TCR CDR3 first-round RT-PCR relied on the HTBI primer set. TCRdb processed the multiplex PCR reads anew with MiXCR; each CDR3 protein has one entry. The repertoire has approximately 600,000 distinct CDR3 sequences, less than 25% of them found once; the top ten carry 34%. The CDR3 covers 18 residues. The V gene's germline CDR1 is SGHTA and CDR2 FQGTGA. With V trimmed by 1 base and J by 0 bases, 11 bases remained unmatched. As regards this clonotype: Antigen: not known.

This clonotype was sampled from a man aged 25-45 years with Graves' ophthalmopathy. What was sequenced was blood. The V gene is TRBV7-3, the J gene TRBJ1-1; TRBD1 agrees at 7 bases. CDR3 nucleotide sequence: TGTGCCAGCAGCTTAAAGCCGGGACAGCCGAGCATGAACACTGAAGCTTTCTTT. Protein: CASSLKPGQPSMNTEAFF.